This entry concerns a single T cell receptor beta chain. No cognate antigen has been identified for it. Base-call qualities are not available, and no considerably larger clone is one nucleotide away. The source of the sample is a study of vaccination and CD4 T cells after COVID-19 (dated by TCRdb to 2022 to 2024). Notes on the research overall: SARS-CoV-2 positivity had been established in the convalescent patients by nasal swab PCR, and mild disease was recorded in several of these patients and severe disease in one. Post-COVID blood samples were collected from convalescent patients a median of around 96 days after diagnosis, with a range of about 30 to 161 days. The cultures were stimulated with overlapping spike peptide pools from SARS-CoV-2 and from the common cold coronaviruses HCoV-NL63, HCoV-OC43 and HCoV-229E. The convalescent cohort included six males and four females, with two Hispanic individuals, seven Caucasians, two Asians and one multiracial person. In under twelve COVID-19 convalescent patients and a handful of infection-naive healthy vaccine recipients, researchers compared the spike-specific CD4+ TCR repertoire from before mRNA vaccination with the repertoire from after. In control cultures, a CEFX viral epitope pool was used as positive control, an HIV-1 Nef peptide pool was used as negative control, or no peptide was added. The time from the second vaccine dose to post-vaccine blood sampling had a median of roughly 70 days and ranged from roughly 12 to 241 days. Two doses of either the Pfizer-BioNTech BNT162b2 vaccine (n=8) or the Moderna mRNA-1273 vaccine (n=2) were administered to participants.

According to the study, the label for this sample's treatment or condition signals: roughly 11-day PBMC culture with coronavirus spike peptide pools or control peptides (ViraFEST assay). To expand antigen-specific T cells with peptide pools and then pick out the expanded clonotypes through TCR sequencing, the study relied on the ViraFEST assay. Positive SARS-CoV-2 PCR tests in the convalescent patients dated from March to December 2020, before Alpha, Beta and Delta variants emerged in the United States. Around 2 million PBMCs per well were cultured in IMDM with 5% human AB serum and roughly 9.3 IU/ml IL-2, plus 10 ug/ml peptide pools. On days 3 and 7, half of the culture medium was replaced with fresh IL-2-containing medium. Once the cells had been in culture for roughly 10 days, the EasySep CD4+ T cell isolation kit was used to isolate CD4+ T cells by negative selection. Ficoll-Paque Plus gradient centrifugation was used to isolate PBMCs from whole blood, and the isolated PBMCs were then either used fresh or cryopreserved at -140C. Each culture condition was generally run in triplicate wells.

Library method: PCR. DNA from cultured CD4+ T cells underwent TCR sequencing with the Oncomine TCR Beta short-read assay at the Johns Hopkins FTIC core. The QIAamp micro DNA kit was used to extract genomic DNA from the cultured CD4+ T cells. Oncomine TCR Beta libraries made from cultured CD4+ T cells were pooled using unique dual indexes and sequenced on an Illumina iSeq 100. The authors' pipeline ran thus. Non-productive sequences were removed, and CDR3s not starting with C, not ending with F or W, or shorter than 7 amino acids were discarded. The MANAFEST web application was used to identify antigen-specific clonotypes by comparing peptide-stimulated wells against reference wells and other culture wells. To be called positive, a clone needed an FDR below 0.05, an odds ratio above 5, and a productive frequency above 0.1% in at least two of three replicate wells. Cross-reactive clonotypes were defined as significantly expanded in both SARS-CoV-2 spike wells and at least one common cold coronavirus spike condition. CDR3 homology was assessed with Levenshtein distances (stringdist) and unrooted phylogenetic trees (ape) in R version 3.6.1. The raw public reads went through TCRdb reprocessing: fastp at Q25, MiXCR clone calling, in-frame beta chains kept. Here each entry gathers all rows of one CDR3 protein and keeps the most common genes and DNA. The V and J calls and clone size come from TCRdb's table, not from the authors' own analysis. Across this sample there are 7,000 to 8,500 distinct CDR3 sequences, with over 45% seen only once. About half of the sample lies in the top ten.

What the work shows at the level of the full study, not this receptor alone: The median count of SARS-CoV-2-reactive clonotypes went up from roughly 21 after infection to 30 to 40 after vaccination, although the change was not significant. In convalescent patients, a median about 86% of post-vaccine SARS-CoV-2-reactive clones were detected only after vaccination, and vaccine-specific priming was suggested by this finding. The study included relatively few convalescent patients and did not analyze early timepoints after natural infection. In convalescent patients, nearly all vaccine-specific clones (304 of 307) were found to be mono-reactive for SARS-CoV-2 spike rather than cross-reactive with common cold coronaviruses.

V lost 4 bases and J lost 7 bases, and the count of bases not matched to a germline gene is 9. CDR1 and CDR2 are read off the germline V gene (reference sequence) as SEHNR and FQNEAQ. The CDR3 sequence holds 16 residues, the cysteine and phenylalanine included. This entry keeps only the CDR3 DNA: 48 bases, framed from base 1. The sample was CD4+ T cells from blood, cultured in vitro. The receptor was isolated from a human donor who had recovered from COVID-19. The chain is assembled from TRBV7-9 and TRBJ1-6; the central 8 bases match TRBD1. CDR3 reads: CASSSIGGTGNSPLHF. The nucleotide sequence reads as follows: TGTGCCAGCAGCTCCATAGGCGGGACAGGAAATTCACCCCTCCACTTT.